The 19 T cell receptor beta chains listed next were all sequenced from one sample in a study of control samples from healthy donors and cancer patients. Some clones are missing from TCRdb's copy, which holds only in-frame ones; the method was immunoSEQ multiplex PCR. The sample consists of about 130,000 clones, approximately 92% of them appearing once. The material sequenced was PBMCs. Receptor source: a man older than 75 with head and neck cancer.

The rearrangement links TRBV19 to TRBJ2-7, with 9 nucleotides matching TRBD1. Germline CDR1 LNHDA, CDR2 SQIVND (reference sequence). The J segment lost 7 bases and the V segment lost 7 bases, leaving 11 bases of the junction unmatched. The CDR3 totals 14 residues. The CDR3 reads CASKGGTGPLEQYF. DNA of the CDR3: TGTGCCAGTAAAGGCGGGACAGGGCCCCTGGAGCAGTACTTC.

This clone was detected a few times. The chain uses TRBV6-2 or TRBV6-3 and TRBJ1-5; D gene unclear. The CDR3 sequence is 13 residues long. V lost 0 bases to trimming and J lost 7 bases, with 7 bases between them. Germline CDR1 MNHEY, CDR2 SVGEGT. The CDR3 protein is CASSYSHPQPQHF. CDR3 DNA sequence: TGTGCCAGCAGTTACTCCCATCCCCAGCCCCAGCATTTT.

This chain connects TRBV30 to TRBJ1-2, with TRBD1 matching 8 bases. The CDR3 covers 14 residues. J gave up 6 bases and V 3 bases, and 9 bases lay outside the gene matches. Germline CDR1 is GTSNPN and CDR2 is SVGIG (reference sequence). DNA of the CDR3: TGTGCCTGGAGCAGGGGGCTACGCGAGGATGGCTACACCTTC. It translates to CAWSRGLREDGYTF.

The gene calls are TRBV5-1 and TRBJ2-7; D perhaps matches TRBD1 (7 bases). CDR1 and CDR2 from the germline V gene are SGHRS and YFSETQ. V lost 0 bases and J lost 7, with 20 bases in between. This CDR3 comprises 16 residues. CDR3 in amino acids: CASSLASGGRRGEQYF. In DNA form, the CDR3 reads TGCGCCAGCAGCTTGGCCTCAGGGGGACGGAGGGGAGAGCAGTACTTC.

Here the CDR3 DNA reads TGCGCCAGCAGAAAGGACAGTTCTAGCACAGATACGCAGTATTTT. Translation gives CASRKDSSSTDTQYF. V and J are TRBV5-1 and TRBJ2-3, with D maybe TRBD1 (6 bases). The V gene lost 5 bases and the J gene lost 0 bases, with 13 bases spanning the gap. There are 15 residues in the CDR3. In germline, CDR1 is SGHRS, CDR2 YFSETQ.

This chain links TRBV18 with TRBJ2-6, with TRBD2 identical over 8 bases. This CDR3 region has 15 residues. Germline V CDR1 and CDR2: KGHSH, LQKENI. The trim removed 6 bases at V and 4 bases at J, leaving 5 bases unmatched. DNA of the CDR3: TGTGCCAGCTCGCCGGGAGGGCTGGGGGCCAACGTCCTGACTTTC. Amino acids: CASSPGGLGANVLTF.

This chain uses TRBV3-1 (or the pseudogene TRBV3-2) with TRBJ1-1; D remains ambiguous. The CDR3 is 14 residues long. The germline V gene encodes CDR1 LGHDT and CDR2 YNNKEL (reference sequence). V gave up 2 bases and J gave up 0 bases, with 7 bases separating them. CDR3 DNA: TGTGCCAGCAGCCAACGGACCGTGAACACTGAAGCTTTCTTT. It encodes CASSQRTVNTEAFF.

The chain recombines TRBV7-2 with TRBJ1-2; the D gene is possibly TRBD1 (5 bases). This CDR3 has 12 amino acids. The V end lost 4 bases, the J end lost 4 bases, and 7 bases lay between the germline ends. CDR1 is SGHTA, CDR2 FQGNSA, per germline. CDR3 nucleotides: TGTGCCAGCAGCTCAGGGTCCTATGGCTACACCTTC. Protein product: CASSSGSYGYTF. Looking up the rest from reference TRBV7-2 and TRBJ1-2 gives the full variable domain: GAGVSQSPSNKVTEKGKDVELRCDPISGHTALYWYRQSLGQGLEFLIYFQGNSAPDKSGLPSDRFSAERTGGSVSTLTIQRTQQEDSAVYLCASSSGSYGYTFGSGTRLTVV.

J is TRBJ2-3 and V is TRBV5-1; 8 bases are shared with TRBD2. Germline trimming cut 2 bases from V and 3 bases from J; bases unmatched to any gene: 8. The germline CDR1 and CDR2 sequences are SGHRS and YFSETQ. CDR3 length: 16 amino acids. The CDR3 is CASSLSGRGGTDTQYF. Written as DNA, the CDR3 is TGCGCCAGCAGCTTAAGCGGGAGAGGGGGTACAGATACGCAGTATTTT.

This chain uses TRBV5-4 with TRBJ2-2; 11 bases are a match to TRBD2. The CDR3 has 17 amino acids. Germline V gene sequence: CDR1 SGHNT, CDR2 YYREEE (reference sequence). V trimming: 4 bases; J trimming: 1 base; junction bases outside the gene matches: 6. As DNA, the CDR3 is TGTGCCAGCAGCGTTGGACTAGCGGGCCAGAACACCGGGGAGCTGTTTTTT. This codes for CASSVGLAGQNTGELFF.

The rearrangement joins TRBV5-5 to TRBJ2-7; perhaps D is TRBD1 or TRBD2 (6 bases each). The CDR3 totals 15 residues. The germline gives CDR1 SGHKS, CDR2 YYEKEE (reference sequence). The V end lost 6 bases, the J end lost 3 bases, and 19 bases lay between the germline ends. CDR3: CASTFRGAGGYEQYF. The DNA of the CDR3 is TGTGCCAGCACCTTTAGGGGGGCGGGCGGCTACGAGCAGTACTTC.

This sequence joins TRBV7-8 and TRBJ1-2; TRBD1 agrees at 7 bases. The junction had 10 bases not matched to a gene; V was cut back by 5 bases and J by 7 bases. Germline V gives CDR1 SGHVS, CDR2 FQNEAQ. This CDR3 contains 14 residues. The CDR3 DNA sequence: TGTGCCAGCAGCGTACTTTGGACAGGACGTGGCTACACCTTC. Its translation is CASSVLWTGRGYTF.

The V gene is TRBV6-5, the J gene TRBJ1-1; tentative D call: TRBD1 (5 bases). Germline CDR1 and CDR2: MNHEY and SVGAGI. The length of the CDR3 is 12 residues. V shed 5 bases and J shed 3 bases, with 7 bases lying between them. The CDR3 DNA reads as TGTGCCAGCAGTCGGGGCTACACTGAAGCTTTCTTT. Its protein product is CASSRGYTEAFF.

This rearrangement joins TRBV18 to TRBJ2-5; D is undetermined. Trimming left V 0 bases short and J 0 bases short, with 11 bases between. This CDR3 comprises 16 residues. Looked up from germline, CDR1 is KGHSH and CDR2 is LQKENI. The CDR3 spells CASSPPPEWDQETQYF. CDR3 in DNA: TGTGCCAGCTCACCACCGCCCGAGTGGGACCAAGAGACCCAGTACTTC.

The chain combines TRBV19 with TRBJ2-3, with 7 positions matching TRBD2. Germline values: CDR1 LNHDA, CDR2 SQIVND (reference sequence). V was pared by 5 bases and J by 4 bases, with 15 bases of the junction left unmatched. The CDR3 totals 17 residues. DNA for the CDR3: TGTGCCAGTAGTTCCTATACGGGGGGATCAACCGCAGATACGCAGTATTTT. It specifies CASSSYTGGSTADTQYF.

The chain combines TRBV21-1 with TRBJ2-7. TRBV21-1 is a recognized pseudogene. This CDR3 has 10 amino acids. DNA for the CDR3: TGTGCCAGCAGACCCTACGAGCAGTACTTC. It yields the protein CASRPYEQYF.

CDR3 amino acids: CASSQLADYEQYF. CDR3 in DNA: TGTGCCAGCAGCCAACTAGCGGATTACGAGCAGTACTTC. The V call is TRBV7-9, the J call TRBJ2-7; 8 bases align to TRBD2. This CDR3 comprises 13 residues. The germline gives CDR1 SEHNR, CDR2 FQNEAQ (reference sequence). Trimming took 5 bases from V and 4 from J; bases not matched to a gene: 4.

For this clone: The same CDR3 arises from other DNA sequences in this sample as well. V and J are TRBV19 and TRBJ2-1; no firm D call. Trimming took 5 bases from V and 7 from J, leaving 15 bases between them. This CDR3 has 14 residues. Germline lookup yields CDR1 LNHDA and CDR2 SQIVND (reference sequence). CDR3 residues: CASSASDPRNEQFF. In DNA, the CDR3 is TGTGCCAGTAGTGCCTCGGACCCCAGGAATGAGCAGTTCTTC.

The chain has TRBV5-6 and TRBJ2-7; 9 positions match TRBD1. Germline V CDR1 and CDR2: SGHDT, YYEEEE. J was trimmed by 9 bases and V by 0 bases; bases with no gene match: 19. The CDR3 consists of 18 residues. CDR3 DNA: TGTGCCAGCAGCTTGGCCTCTCTTGGACAGGGGCCCAATGTCCGGCAGTACTTC. Encoded protein: CASSLASLGQGPNVRQYF.